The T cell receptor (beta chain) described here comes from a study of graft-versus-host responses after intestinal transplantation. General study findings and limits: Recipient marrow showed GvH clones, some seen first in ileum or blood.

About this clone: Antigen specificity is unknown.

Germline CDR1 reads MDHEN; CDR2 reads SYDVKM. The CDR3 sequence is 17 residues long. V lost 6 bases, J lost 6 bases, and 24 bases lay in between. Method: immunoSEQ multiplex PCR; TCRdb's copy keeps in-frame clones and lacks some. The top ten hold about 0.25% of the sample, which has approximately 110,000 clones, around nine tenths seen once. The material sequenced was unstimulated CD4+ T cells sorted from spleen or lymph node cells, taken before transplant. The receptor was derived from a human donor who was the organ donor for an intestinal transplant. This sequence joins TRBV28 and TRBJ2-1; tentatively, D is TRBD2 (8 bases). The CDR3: CASSPEGQRELRNEQFF. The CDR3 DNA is TGTGCCAGCAGCCCTGAGGGACAGCGGGAGCTTCGCAATGAGCAGTTCTTC.